The 28 T cell receptor beta chains reported below all come from one sample, sequenced in a study of identical twins' blood T cells (dated by TCRdb to the early 2010s). Libraries were built with 5' RACE. Instrument used: Illumina Genome Analyzer IIx. TCRdb itself trimmed the public reads at Q25 with fastp, ran MiXCR and retained productive beta chains. Rows with a matching CDR3 protein are joined into one entry that keeps the most common DNA and genes. The sample table shows fewer than 450,000 distinct CDR3 sequences, and roughly 28% are seen once. The ten most abundant clones make up roughly 5.5% of the sample. Sequenced input: PBMCs. These receptors were collected from a woman aged 18-49 years in good health.

This clonotype was seen only a few times. The chain employs TRBV28 and TRBJ2-2, with 7 bases aligning to TRBD2. V lost 7 bases, J lost 7 bases, and 6 bases stayed unmatched. This CDR3 contains 13 residues. CDR1 MDHEN and CDR2 SYDVKM come from the germline V gene. The CDR3, as DNA: TGTGCCAGCAAACTACTAGCGAGCGGGGAGCTGTTTTTT. This codes for CASKLLASGELFF.

This clonotype has only a few counts. The chain has TRBV20-1 and TRBJ1-5; D gene ambiguous. V was clipped by 5 bases and J by 0 bases, with 11 bases between them. This CDR3 is 14 amino acids long. Germline CDR1 is DFQATT and CDR2 is SNEGSKA (reference sequence). The CDR3 is CSAVSGDSNQPQHF. The CDR3 region has the DNA TGCAGTGCTGTCAGCGGGGATAGCAATCAGCCCCAGCATTTT.

The chain couples TRBV29-1 to TRBJ2-1, with 9 bases aligning to TRBD2. V was clipped by 0 bases and J by 7 bases; unmatched bases: 7. The CDR3 is made up of 15 amino acids. Per the germline V gene, CDR1 is SQVTM and CDR2 is ANQGSEA. The CDR3 nucleotides read TGCAGCGTTGAAGATTGGCTAGCGGGAAATAATGAGCAGTTCTTC. Amino acid sequence: CSVEDWLAGNNEQFF.

This sequence joins TRBV20-1 and TRBJ1-3; no clear D gene. CDR1 DFQATT and CDR2 SNEGSKA come from the germline V gene (reference sequence). The CDR3 runs to 12 residues. CDR3 nucleotide sequence: TGCAGGGCCGCCAACCCTGGAAACACCATATATTTT. Its translation: CRAANPGNTIYF.

The chain carries TRBV7-8 and TRBJ2-2, with 7 positions matching TRBD1. The CDR3 covers 16 residues. The germline V gene encodes CDR1 SGHVS and CDR2 FQNEAQ. J gave up 2 bases and V 5 bases, and 8 bases lay outside the gene matches. The CDR3 protein is CASSPDRIANTGELFF. The DNA for the CDR3 is TGTGCCAGCAGCCCGGACAGGATTGCAAACACCGGGGAGCTGTTTTTT.

The rearrangement uses TRBV19 and TRBJ2-6, with TRBD1 matching over 7 bases. The CDR3 loop spans 16 amino acids. The germline CDR1 and CDR2 sequences are LNHDA and SQIVND (reference sequence). With 5 bases clipped from V and 2 bases from J, the junction kept 6 bases outside the gene matches. CDR3 sequence: CASSLRGKAGANVLTF. DNA of the CDR3: TGTGCCAGTAGTCTCAGGGGGAAGGCTGGGGCCAACGTCCTGACTTTC.

This clonotype was seen repeatedly, ten times or more. The chain has TRBV20-1 and TRBJ1-4, with 10 bases that match TRBD1. CDR3 length: 16 residues. V lost 6 bases to trimming and J lost 4 bases; unmatched junction nucleotides: 11. Germline V gene data show CDR1 as DFQATT and CDR2 as SNEGSKA (reference sequence). This chain's CDR3 is CSAMTGTGALNEKLFF. CDR3 nucleotides: TGCAGTGCCATGACCGGGACAGGGGCCCTTAATGAAAAACTGTTTTTT.

The CDR3 protein is CVRGFGTNTGELFF. The CDR3 DNA sequence: TGTGTTAGGGGTTTCGGTACGAACACCGGGGAGCTGTTTTTT. The V gene is TRBV12-5, the J gene TRBJ2-2; possibly TRBD1 for D (5 bases). The CDR3 covers 14 residues. Germline V gene lookup returns CDR1 LGHNT and CDR2 FRNRAP. The full variable domain, its missing parts supplied by reference TRBV12-5 and TRBJ2-2, is DARVTQTPRHKVTEMGQEVTMRCQPILGHNTVFWYRQTMMQGLELLAYFRNRAPLDDSGMPKDRFSAEMPDATLATLKIQPSEPRDSAVYFCVRGFGTNTGELFFGEGSRLTVL.

This clonotype was detected a few times. This chain links TRBV7-9 with TRBJ1-2; 7 nucleotides line up with TRBD1. Germline V gives CDR1 SEHNR, CDR2 FQNEAQ (reference sequence). The CDR3 is 15 residues long. J lost 5 bases, V lost 5 bases, and 11 bases had no gene match. This chain's CDR3 is CASSTDRPGYYGYTF. The CDR3 DNA reads TGTGCCAGCAGCACGGACAGGCCCGGATATTATGGCTACACCTTC.

This clonotype was counted ten times or more. The chain uses TRBV20-1 and TRBJ2-3; D remains unclear. The CDR3 extends over 12 amino acids. From germline, CDR1 is DFQATT and CDR2 SNEGSKA (reference sequence). Trimming shortened V by 5 bases and J by 8 bases, and 14 bases separated the two germline ends. The CDR3 bases are TGCAGTGCTCCGGATCGACCGGGTACGCAGTATTTT. Translating it yields CSAPDRPGTQYF.

The chain employs TRBV29-1 and TRBJ1-2; tentatively, D is TRBD1 (6 bases). This CDR3 contains 12 residues. Trimming took 7 bases from V and 8 from J, leaving 17 bases between them. CDR1 and CDR2 (germline): SQVTM, ANQGSEA. CDR3 nucleotides: TGCAGCGAATCAGGGGATCAAGGAGGCTACACCTTC. This gives the protein CSESGDQGGYTF.

There are a few counts of this clonotype. This chain uses TRBV20-1 with TRBJ1-2; 11 nucleotides align to TRBD1. There are 15 residues in the CDR3. V dropped 8 bases and J dropped 1; count of bases not matched to a gene: 9. Germline V CDR1 and CDR2: DFQATT, SNEGSKA (reference sequence). The CDR3 reads CSTNTGTGGNYGYTF. CDR3 nucleotide sequence: TGCAGTACTAATACCGGGACAGGGGGTAACTATGGCTACACCTTC.

The V and J genes are TRBV29-1 and TRBJ2-2; 14 bases fit TRBD2. Looked up from germline, CDR1 is SQVTM and CDR2 is ANQGSEA. V lost 4 bases to trimming and J lost 5 bases; unmatched junction nucleotides: 6. The CDR3 sequence is 16 residues long. In DNA form, the CDR3 reads TGCAGCGTTGGAGGACTAGCGGGAGGAGGGACCGGGGAGCTGTTTTTT. It codes for CSVGGLAGGGTGELFF.

Ten or more counts support this clonotype. V usage is TRBV20-1 and J usage is TRBJ1-2, with TRBD1 matching 7 bases. The CDR3 spans 13 residues. CDR1 is DFQATT, CDR2 SNEGSKA, per germline (reference sequence). Losses at the gene ends were 5 bases for V and 4 bases for J; bases not matched to a gene: 7. The CDR3 spells CSAEMTGSYGYTF. The CDR3 nucleotides read TGCAGTGCTGAAATGACAGGGTCCTATGGCTACACCTTC.

This clonotype was counted ten times or more. The CDR3 region has the DNA TGTGCCAGCAGCTTGGGGGACAGCTATGGCTACACCTTC. The encoded protein is CASSLGDSYGYTF. The chain carries TRBV5-6 and TRBJ1-2, with 7 nucleotides matching TRBD1. This CDR3 contains 13 residues. The ends lost 0 bases at V and 4 bases at J; junction bases unmatched: 0. Germline V gene lookup returns CDR1 SGHDT and CDR2 YYEEEE.

This clonotype has more than one count but fewer than ten. This chain connects TRBV12-3 or TRBV12-4 to TRBJ1-5; D not resolved. Deletions cut 2 bases from V and 6 bases from J, with 11 bases between. The CDR3 sequence is 14 residues long. The chain's CDR3 is CASSLFRRSQPQHF. In nucleotides, the CDR3 is TGTGCCAGCAGTTTATTTAGGAGGAGTCAGCCCCAGCATTTT.

The chain has TRBV4-2 and TRBJ1-2; tentative D call: TRBD1 (6 bases). With 0 bases removed from V and 0 bases from J, the gap between germline ends came to 11 bases. Germline CDR1 and CDR2: LGHNA and YNFKEQ. There are 16 residues in the CDR3. DNA of the CDR3: TGTGCCAGCAGCCAAGATAAGGGGGTGACTAACTATGGCTACACCTTC. It encodes CASSQDKGVTNYGYTF.

A few counts support this clonotype. The chain links TRBV10-3 to TRBJ2-1; 10 bases agree with TRBD1. Germline CDR1 reads ENHRY; CDR2 reads SYGVKD. The junction had 5 bases not matched to a gene; V was cut back by 4 bases and J by 8 bases. This CDR3 spans 14 amino acids. The CDR3 is CAISVGTGEDEQFF. The CDR3, as DNA: TGTGCCATCAGTGTGGGGACAGGGGAGGATGAGCAGTTCTTC.

This clonotype has only a few counts. The chain uses TRBV19 and TRBJ2-1, with 12 bases that match TRBD2. The CDR3 runs 17 residues. Germline-derived CDR1 and CDR2 are LNHDA and SQIVND (reference sequence). Germline trimming cut 4 bases from V and 0 bases from J; bases unmatched to any gene: 4. In DNA, the CDR3 is TGTGCCAGTAGTAAGCTGGGACTAGCGGGCTCCTACAATGAGCAGTTCTTC. Translation: CASSKLGLAGSYNEQFF.

This clonotype has only a few counts. This chain joins TRBV28 and TRBJ2-7, with unresolved D. Germline V lookup: CDR1 MDHEN, CDR2 SYDVKM. The CDR3 is 14 amino acids. V was clipped by 1 base and J by 10 bases, with 17 bases between them. In DNA form, the CDR3 reads TGTGCCAGCAGTTTATTTTCCCTGGGGTCTTTTCAGTACTTC. Translated: CASSLFSLGSFQYF.

In this sample, this clonotype turned up many times. V and J are TRBV18 and TRBJ1-1; D ambiguous. V lost 3 bases and J 3 bases, leaving 11 bases between the germline ends. CDR1 is KGHSH, CDR2 LQKENI, per germline. This CDR3 has 14 residues. The CDR3 bases are TGTGCCAGCTCACCCGGAGGTCAGGACACTGAAGCTTTCTTT. Residues: CASSPGGQDTEAFF.

V usage is TRBV7-9 and J usage is TRBJ1-3, with no clear D. Germline-derived CDR1 and CDR2 are SEHNR and FQNEAQ (reference sequence). Deletions cut 4 bases from V and 0 bases from J, with 22 bases between. The CDR3 runs 19 residues. CDR3 DNA sequence: TGTGCCAGCAGCTCAGGCGGGGAACACCCGCTCTACTCTGGAAACACCATATATTTT. Amino acid sequence: CASSSGGEHPLYSGNTIYF.

This clonotype has a single count. V and J are TRBV2 and TRBJ1-1; D ambiguous. Germline V gives CDR1 SNHLY, CDR2 FYNNEI. V lost 5 bases to trimming and J lost 6 bases, with 16 bases between them. The CDR3 loop spans 14 amino acids. The CDR3 is CASSPVLSYAEAFF. The CDR3 DNA reads as TGTGCCAGCAGTCCAGTTTTAAGTTACGCTGAAGCTTTCTTT.

Comments on this clonotype: A much larger clonotype is one base distant, so this may be a read error. This chain uses TRBV9 with TRBJ1-2, with D hard to call. The CDR3 length is 17 residues. The V end was cut by 7 bases, the J end by 6 bases, with 28 bases between. The germline V gene has CDR1 SGDLS and CDR2 YYNGEE. The CDR3 reads CASGLIGGGDGVNGYTF. The CDR3 DNA reads TGTGCCAGCGGCCTTATCGGAGGAGGTGATGGGGTAAATGGCTACACCTTC.

The sample holds a few counts of this clonotype. The chain is built from TRBV6-2 or TRBV6-3 and TRBJ1-1; D may be TRBD1 (5 bases). Germline V gene data show CDR1 as MNHEY and CDR2 as SVGEGT. With 0 bases removed from V and 4 bases from J, the gap between germline ends came to 12 bases. The CDR3 runs 15 residues. The CDR3 bases are TGTGCCAGCAGTTACTCGAATCAGGGATCCACTGAAGCTTTCTTT. This codes for CASSYSNQGSTEAFF.

The chain joins TRBV7-9 to TRBJ1-1; D perhaps matches TRBD1 (5 bases). V lost 5 bases and J 1 base, leaving 11 bases between the germline ends. The CDR3 length is 14 residues. Germline CDR1 and CDR2: SEHNR and FQNEAQ (reference sequence). The CDR3 spells CASSPPGTNTEAFF. The CDR3 DNA reads TGTGCCAGCAGCCCCCCCGGGACGAACACTGAAGCTTTCTTT.

This clonotype was observed a handful of times. The CDR3 DNA sequence: TGCAGTGCTAGGGGAGGACAGGGGAACTATGGCTACACCTTC. Protein: CSARGGQGNYGYTF. This chain connects TRBV20-1 to TRBJ1-2, with TRBD1 matching 9 bases. The V gene end was trimmed by 3 bases and the J gene end by 2 bases; junction bases not matched to a gene: 4. Germline V gene lookup returns CDR1 DFQATT and CDR2 SNEGSKA (reference sequence). The CDR3 contains 14 residues.

The chain is built from TRBV5-1 and TRBJ1-1; no clear D. This CDR3 is 12 amino acids long. The germline CDR1 and CDR2 sequences are SGHRS and YFSETQ. V was cut by 7 bases and J by 4 bases, with 11 bases left in between. CDR3 nucleotides: TGCGCCAGCCGGATCACCAGCACTGAAGCTTTCTTT. This translates into CASRITSTEAFF.